Presented here are 15 T cell receptor beta chains from one specimen sequenced in a study of cytomegalovirus exposure and HLA in healthy donors. PCR primers comprised 60 Vbeta and 13 Jbeta primers. Generated by immunoSEQ multiplex PCR, the TCRdb table keeps only in-frame clones and is missing some. The sample lists 90,000 to 150,000 clones, 75% occurring once. Material: PBMCs. These receptors were obtained from a middle-aged woman in good health and CMV-seropositive.

The rearrangement joins TRBV19 to TRBJ1-1; 7 nucleotides line up with TRBD1. The CDR3 covers 14 residues. The V gene end was trimmed by 6 bases and the J gene end by 6 bases; junction bases not matched to a gene: 10. Germline V lookup: CDR1 LNHDA, CDR2 SQIVND (reference sequence). DNA of the CDR3: TGTGCCAGTAGGAGATCAGGGGGGAGCGCTGAAGCTTTCTTT. Amino acids: CASRRSGGSAEAFF.

This clone was seen only a few times. V and J are TRBV27 and TRBJ2-5; TRBD1 matches at 8 bases. CDR3 length equals 17 residues. Looked up from germline, CDR1 is MNHEY and CDR2 is SMNVEV (reference sequence). V shed 5 bases, J shed 2 bases, and the junction held 13 bases outside the gene matches. CDR3 residues: CASSRATGTGFQETQYF. The DNA for the CDR3 is TGTGCCAGCAGTCGAGCCACCGGGACAGGTTTTCAAGAGACCCAGTACTTC.

The J gene is TRBJ1-3, the V gene TRBV4-3; D is unresolved. Trimming left V 1 base short and J 2 bases short, with 15 bases between. Per the germline V gene, CDR1 is LGHNA and CDR2 is YSLEER. This CDR3 comprises 17 residues. The CDR3 loop reads CASSQGVSGGAGNTIYF. The CDR3 DNA sequence: TGCGCCAGCAGCCAAGGTGTCAGCGGCGGGGCTGGAAACACCATATATTTT.

The V gene is TRBV12-5, the J gene TRBJ1-1; D is undetermined. The V end was cut by 2 bases, the J end by 2 bases, with 9 bases between. From germline, CDR1 is LGHNT and CDR2 FRNRAP. This CDR3 has 14 residues. The CDR3 sequence: CASGLTAVNTEAFF. As DNA, the CDR3 is TGTGCTAGTGGTTTGACCGCGGTAAACACTGAAGCTTTCTTT.

This clone is labeled as medium-sized. The chain links TRBV25-1 to TRBJ1-1; D possibly corresponds to TRBD1 (6 bases). V was clipped by 6 bases and J by 1 base, with 12 bases between them. The CDR3 extends over 14 amino acids. Germline CDR1 is MGHDK and CDR2 is SYGVNS. The CDR3 sequence: CASSRDIENTEAFF. The CDR3 DNA reads TGTGCCAGCAGCCGGGACATCGAGAACACTGAAGCTTTCTTT.

The chain combines TRBV5-6 with TRBJ1-5; D gene ambiguous. The CDR3 spans 15 residues. CDR1 and CDR2 (germline): SGHDT, YYEEEE. Trimming pared 6 bases from V and 0 bases from J, leaving 13 bases between. CDR3 amino acids: CASNLQSYSNQPQHF. The CDR3 DNA sequence: TGTGCCAGCAACCTACAGTCCTATAGCAATCAGCCCCAGCATTTT.

The V and J genes are TRBV29-1 and TRBJ2-7; 9 bases are a match to TRBD1. Germline-derived CDR1 and CDR2 are SQVTM and ANQGSEA. The CDR3 extends over 14 amino acids. The trim removed 5 bases at V and 1 base at J, leaving 6 bases unmatched. The CDR3 protein is CSVSRTGDSYEQYF. In DNA form, the CDR3 reads TGCAGCGTTTCCAGGACAGGGGATTCCTACGAGCAGTACTTC.

The CDR3 nucleotides are TGTGCCAGCAGTCCAAGACAGGAAGGGACCACTGAAGCTTTCTTT. Translating it yields CASSPRQEGTTEAFF. The chain couples TRBV6-6 to TRBJ1-1, with D possibly TRBD1 on 6 matching bases. The V and J ends lost 5 bases and 4 bases respectively, with 17 bases between them. Germline CDR1 is MNHNY and CDR2 is SVGAGI (reference sequence). This CDR3 has 15 amino acids.

The chain employs TRBV7-3 and TRBJ2-4; D ambiguous. The CDR3 has 11 amino acids. Trimming removed 4 bases at V and 6 bases at J, with 4 bases between. Germline V CDR1 and CDR2: SGHTA, FQGTGA. CDR3 bases: TGTGCCAGCAGCTCGGGAAACATTCAGTACTTC. It codes for CASSSGNIQYF. The full variable domain, its missing parts supplied by reference TRBV7-3 and TRBJ2-4, is GAGVSQTPSNKVTEKGKYVELRCDPISGHTALYWYRQSLGQGPEFLIYFQGTGAADDSGLPNDRFFAVRPEGSVSTLKIQRTERGDSAVYLCASSSGNIQYFGAGTRLSVL.

This sequence joins TRBV7-9 and TRBJ2-1; 7 bases are shared with TRBD2. The V and J ends lost 4 bases and 6 bases, in that order; junction bases with no gene match: 3. Per germline, CDR1 SEHNR and CDR2 FQNEAQ (reference sequence). This CDR3 has 13 residues. The chain's CDR3 is CASSSTSVNEQFF. Written as DNA, the CDR3 is TGTGCCAGCAGCTCTACTAGCGTCAATGAGCAGTTCTTC.

This sequence joins TRBV4-3 and TRBJ1-2, with D perhaps TRBD1 (6 bases). Germline V lookup: CDR1 LGHNA, CDR2 YSLEER. CDR3 length equals 20 residues. Trimming shortened V by 0 bases and J by 4 bases, and 27 bases separated the two germline ends. The CDR3 here is CASSQDGPQGPVGPLYGYTF. The CDR3 bases are TGCGCCAGCAGCCAAGACGGCCCCCAGGGGCCCGTGGGGCCCCTCTATGGCTACACCTTC.

J is TRBJ1-6 and V is TRBV19; 7 bases match TRBD1. Germline CDR1 reads LNHDA; CDR2 reads SQIVND (reference sequence). The CDR3 runs 14 residues. Losses at the gene ends were 7 bases for V and 5 bases for J; bases not matched to a gene: 5. The CDR3 is CASTEGAHNSPLHF. Here the CDR3 DNA reads TGTGCCAGTACAGAGGGGGCCCATAATTCACCCCTCCACTTT.

This clone was picked up a small number of times. For the CDR3, the DNA is TGTGCCAGTAGTGCCTCCGGGACAGGGGCCGGCTACACCTTC. Translated: CASSASGTGAGYTF. The chain uses TRBV19 and TRBJ1-2, with 10 bases lining up with TRBD1. This CDR3 comprises 14 residues. V lost 5 bases and J lost 8; bases outside the gene matches: 8. Germline CDR1 and CDR2: LNHDA and SQIVND (reference sequence). The entire variable domain, with the rest obtained from reference TRBV19 and TRBJ1-2, is as follows: DGGITQSPKYLFRKEGQNVTLSCEQNLNHDAMYWYRQDPGQGLRLIYYSQIVNDFQKGDIAEGYSVSREKKESFPLTVTSAQKNPTAFYLCASSASGTGAGYTFGSGTRLTVV.

The chain couples TRBV4-2 to TRBJ2-7; TRBD2 might be the D (6 bases). Deletions cut 4 bases from V and 3 bases from J, with 16 bases between. The CDR3 has 15 residues. The germline V gene has CDR1 LGHNA and CDR2 YNFKEQ. This CDR3 reads CASSPRLVSSYEQYF. The CDR3 DNA is TGTGCCAGCAGCCCGAGACTAGTATCAAGCTACGAGCAGTACTTC.

The CDR3 loop is CASSPQGARANTEAFF. CDR3 nucleotides: TGTGCCAGCAGTCCGCAGGGGGCTAGGGCGAACACTGAAGCTTTCTTT. The V call is TRBV6-6, the J call TRBJ1-1, with TRBD1 identical over 8 bases. The V and J ends lost 5 bases and 1 base, in that order; junction bases with no gene match: 9. This CDR3 contains 16 residues. Germline CDR1 is MNHNY and CDR2 is SVGAGI (reference sequence).